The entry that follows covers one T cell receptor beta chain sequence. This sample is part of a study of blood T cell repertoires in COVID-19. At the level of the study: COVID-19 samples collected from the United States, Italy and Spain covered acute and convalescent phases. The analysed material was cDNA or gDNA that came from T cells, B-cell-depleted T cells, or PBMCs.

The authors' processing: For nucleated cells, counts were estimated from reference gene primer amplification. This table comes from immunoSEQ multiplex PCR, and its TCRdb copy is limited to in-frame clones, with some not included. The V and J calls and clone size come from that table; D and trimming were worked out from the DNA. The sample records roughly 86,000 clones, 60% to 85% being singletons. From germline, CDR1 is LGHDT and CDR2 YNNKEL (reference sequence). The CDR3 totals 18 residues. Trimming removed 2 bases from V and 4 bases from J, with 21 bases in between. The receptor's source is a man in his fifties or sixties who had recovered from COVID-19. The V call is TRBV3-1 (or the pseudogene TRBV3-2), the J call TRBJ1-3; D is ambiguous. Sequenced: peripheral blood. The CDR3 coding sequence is TGTGCCAGCAGCCAACCTTCCCCAAATTCGAGGGAAGGAAACACCATATATTTT. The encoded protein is CASSQPSPNSREGNTIYF.